The sequence of this T cell receptor beta chain was determined in a study of identical twins. Points from the study as a whole: Fewer insertions marked abundant cord blood beta clonotypes; young adult naive trended weakly, memory not at all. The same donors were not followed; conclusions instead depended on cross-sectional statistical analysis.

Healthy Caucasians supplied all donations. From the 5' RACE reads, TCRdb called clonotypes with MiXCR, one entry per CDR3 protein. The sample has roughly 1,500,000 distinct CDR3 sequences, less than 40% seen once. As for this clonotype: Its specificity is unknown.

Germline CDR1 SNHLY, CDR2 FYNNEI. This CDR3 is 14 amino acids long. The germline V and J ends were trimmed by 6 bases and 8 bases, with 16 bases remaining between them. The rearrangement uses TRBV2 and TRBJ1-4, with a possible D match to TRBD1 (6 bases). The source is a newborn girl in good health. Sequenced: cord blood. The CDR3 region has the DNA TGTGCCAGCAGGGGGATCGGGGGCGAGGAAAAACTGTTTTTT. This sequence encodes CASRGIGGEEKLFF.